This note documents a single TCR beta chain sequence. This record comes from a study of shared clonotypes between healthy human individuals. With unsorted samples, genomic DNA was obtained from tens of millions of PBMCs. Loaded into unsorted PBMC replicate PCRs was around 300 ng DNA, tens of thousands of T cell genomes. Unsorted PBMC DNA sequencing spanned ten immunoSEQ deep assay plates. Original processing notes: Filtering differed, since immunoSEQ gave only junction sequences and no quality scores. Assay used: immunoSEQ multiplex PCR; TCRdb lists only in-frame clones, some missing. The V and J calls and the clone size are those of that table, but D and trimming were determined from the DNA. The sample has 450,000 to 650,000 clones, roughly 79% seen once. The receptor was isolated from a middle-aged woman in good health. Some clones in this sample may be carry-over from other donors' samples. The specimen was PBMCs.

The CDR3: CASSIMPGLGTEAFF. In nucleotides, the CDR3 is TGTGCCAGTAGTATAATGCCGGGACTGGGCACTGAAGCTTTCTTT. The chain joins TRBV19 to TRBJ1-1; tentatively, D is TRBD1 (5 bases). Germline CDR1 reads LNHDA; CDR2 reads SQIVND (reference sequence). Trimming cost V 2 bases and J 4 bases, with 14 bases left between them. This CDR3 has 15 amino acids.